What follows are 20 T cell receptor beta chains derived from one specimen sequenced in a study of neurological immune-mediated disorders. The time point was: longitudinal time-point 1 (baseline). TCRdb passed the 5' RACE reads through MiXCR, listing each CDR3 protein once. The top ten clones hold 4.6% of a sample with around 71,000 distinct CDR3 sequences, roughly 13% of them seen once. Sequenced: PBMCs. These receptors came from a female donor with HTLV-1-associated myelopathy (HAM/TSP).

The chain combines TRBV14 with TRBJ2-3, with D possibly being TRBD1 or TRBD2 (5 bases each). The CDR3 runs to 15 residues. Germline V lookup: CDR1 SGHDN, CDR2 FVKESK. Trimming left V 0 bases short and J 2 bases short, with 9 bases between. The CDR3 DNA reads as TGTGCCAGCAGCCAAGATTGGGGGATCACAGATACGCAGTATTTT. It encodes CASSQDWGITDTQYF. Using reference TRBV14 and TRBJ2-3 for the parts outside the CDR3, the full variable domain is EAGVTQFPSHSVIEKGQTVTLRCDPISGHDNLYWYRRVMGKEIKFLLHFVKESKQDESGMPNNRFLAERTGGTYSTLKVQPAELEDSGVYFCASSQDWGITDTQYFGPGTRLTVL.

Many counts were recorded for this clonotype. The gene calls are TRBV5-1 and TRBJ2-2; D might be TRBD2 (5 bases). Germline assignment: CDR1 SGHRS and CDR2 YFSETQ. This CDR3 has 14 amino acids. Trimming cost V 2 bases and J 7 bases, with 12 bases left between them. The CDR3 DNA sequence: TGCGCCAGCAGCTTCGACTCCCGGGACGGGGAGCTGTTTTTT. The encoded protein is CASSFDSRDGELFF.

This clonotype was counted ten times or more. This rearrangement joins TRBV7-8 to TRBJ2-1; TRBD2 aligns across 7 bases. The CDR3 has 17 amino acids. Losses at the gene ends were 5 bases for V and 6 bases for J; bases not matched to a gene: 16. The germline V gene has CDR1 SGHVS and CDR2 FQNEAQ. The CDR3 DNA follows: TGTGCCAGCAGCCCCGGTGGCGGGAGTTTGGGCTTCAATGAGCAGTTCTTC. This encodes CASSPGGGSLGFNEQFF.

In this sample, this clonotype turned up many times. The V and J genes are TRBV12-3 or TRBV12-4 and TRBJ1-2; a possible D gene is TRBD1 (6 bases). The V and J ends lost 1 base and 0 bases respectively, with 9 bases between them. This CDR3 comprises 15 residues. CDR3 nucleotide sequence: TGTGCCAGCAGTTTAGGGTCAGGGGCTAACTATGGCTACACCTTC. Its translation: CASSLGSGANYGYTF.

This clonotype was detected many times. The rearrangement uses TRBV12-3 or TRBV12-4 and TRBJ2-1, with D possibly being TRBD2 (7 bases). The CDR3 is 13 residues long. V lost 5 bases and J lost 6, with 11 bases in between. For the CDR3, the DNA is TGTGCCAGCAGTAGGGGGGGGGGCAATGAGCAGTTCTTC. As protein: CASSRGGGNEQFF.

This clonotype was seen at least ten times. This CDR3 is CASSDSKQKTYEQYF. The DNA of the CDR3 is TGTGCCAGCAGTGACAGTAAACAGAAAACCTACGAGCAGTACTTC. The chain links TRBV2 to TRBJ2-7; D remains unclear. With 3 bases removed from V and 2 bases from J, the gap between germline ends came to 14 bases. The CDR3 loop spans 15 amino acids. Germline assignment: CDR1 SNHLY and CDR2 FYNNEI.

This clonotype was picked up many times. The chain has TRBV28 and TRBJ1-2; TRBD1 aligns across 7 bases. The V gene's germline CDR1 is MDHEN and CDR2 SYDVKM. V trimming: 5 bases; J trimming: 0 bases; junction bases outside the gene matches: 9. This CDR3 region has 16 residues. The CDR3 DNA reads TGTGCCAGCAGTCAAAGGGCAGGGGGAGCTAACTATGGCTACACCTTC. The encoded protein is CASSQRAGGANYGYTF.

This clonotype was found many times. The chain joins TRBV5-1 to TRBJ1-1; the match to TRBD1 covers 8 bases. J gave up 0 bases and V 0 bases, and 7 bases lay outside the gene matches. The germline V gene has CDR1 SGHRS and CDR2 YFSETQ. The CDR3 totals 17 residues. The CDR3 DNA is TGCGCCAGCAGCTTGGCAGGGGGCGCTTTCGTGAACACTGAAGCTTTCTTT. It translates to CASSLAGGAFVNTEAFF.

This clonotype was found many times. The chain employs TRBV5-1 and TRBJ2-3; D possibly corresponds to TRBD1 (6 bases). The germline V gene encodes CDR1 SGHRS and CDR2 YFSETQ. The CDR3 is made up of 15 amino acids. Trimming left V 1 base short and J 4 bases short, with 13 bases between. In DNA form, the CDR3 reads TGCGCCAGCAGCTTGAGGGGGATCGGAGCAGATACGCAGTATTTT. It translates to CASSLRGIGADTQYF.

This clonotype was detected ten times or more. One junction end disagrees with the germline gene, perhaps due to a read error. The chain uses TRBV5-1 and TRBJ2-7; 9 nucleotides align to TRBD1. Germline assignment: CDR1 SGHRS and CDR2 YFSETQ. The CDR3 runs 15 residues. CDR3: CASTLGGQGTYEQYF. DNA of the CDR3: TGCGCCAGCACCTTGGGGGGACAGGGAACCTACGAGCAGTACTTC.

This clonotype was seen ten or more times. This rearrangement joins TRBV20-1 to TRBJ2-3; D gene uncertain. Germline CDR1 is DFQATT and CDR2 is SNEGSKA (reference sequence). V dropped 1 base and J dropped 5 bases, with 13 bases sitting between them. The CDR3 sequence is 14 residues long. The DNA for the CDR3 is TGCAGTGCTAGAGCGCGGAGCGTTGGAGATACGCAGTATTTT. Residues: CSARARSVGDTQYF.

As concerns this clonotype: It is likely a read error, because the conserved phenylalanine at the end of the CDR3 is missing. The genes are TRBV2 and TRBJ2-1, with a weak D call TRBD2 (7 bases). Germline-derived CDR1 and CDR2 are SNHLY and FYNNEI. V was clipped by 3 bases and J by 7 bases, with 22 bases between them. The CDR3 has 17 residues. The CDR3 bases are TGTGCCAGCAGTGACCCAAAGGTGGGGGGGCAGGGAAATGAGCAGTTCCTC. Amino acid sequence: CASSDPKVGGQGNEQFL.

This clonotype has ten or more counts. The chain recombines TRBV5-1 with TRBJ2-3, with D perhaps TRBD1 (5 bases). This CDR3 is 14 amino acids long. The germline V gene has CDR1 SGHRS and CDR2 YFSETQ. V was shortened by 4 bases and J by 3 bases, with 12 bases between the two germline ends. The CDR3 nucleotides read TGCGCCAGCAGCCCACAGGCAGATACAGATACGCAGTATTTT. Translating gives CASSPQADTDTQYF.

This clonotype was seen ten or more times. The chain combines TRBV7-2 with TRBJ2-5, with 11 bases matching TRBD2. Germline assignment: CDR1 SGHTA and CDR2 FQGNSA. V shed 5 bases, J shed 5 bases, and the junction held 10 bases outside the gene matches. This CDR3 is 16 amino acids long. CDR3 sequence: CASSPIASGGPETQYF. The CDR3 DNA sequence: TGTGCCAGCAGCCCAATAGCTAGCGGGGGGCCGGAGACCCAGTACTTC. The full variable domain, its missing parts supplied by reference TRBV7-2 and TRBJ2-5, is GAGVSQSPSNKVTEKGKDVELRCDPISGHTALYWYRQSLGQGLEFLIYFQGNSAPDKSGLPSDRFSAERTGGSVSTLTIQRTQQEDSAVYLCASSPIASGGPETQYFGPGTRLLVL.

The chain links TRBV12-5 to TRBJ1-6; D gene unclear. The V end was cut by 0 bases, the J end by 9 bases, with 6 bases between. This CDR3 has 13 residues. CDR1 and CDR2 from the germline V gene are LGHNT and FRNRAP. CDR3 in amino acids: CASGLVLGSPLHF. CDR3 in DNA: TGTGCTAGTGGTTTGGTACTGGGTTCACCCCTCCACTTT.

In this sample, this clonotype turned up many times. The chain has TRBV28 and TRBJ1-3, with D possibly matching TRBD1 (6 bases). V lost 5 bases to trimming and J lost 1 base, with 9 bases between them. CDR3 length: 14 residues. Germline V gene lookup returns CDR1 MDHEN and CDR2 SYDVKM. The chain's CDR3 is CASSLQGSGNTIYF. The CDR3 DNA reads as TGTGCCAGCAGTCTACAGGGATCTGGAAACACCATATATTTT.

In its sample, this clonotype was seen many times. CDR3 protein: CASSVTAGKGNTQYF. The CDR3 nucleotides read TGTGCCAGCAGCGTCACAGCGGGGAAGGGAAATACGCAGTATTTT. The rearrangement uses TRBV9 and TRBJ2-3; 7 nucleotides match TRBD2. This CDR3 is 15 amino acids long. Germline-derived CDR1 and CDR2 are SGDLS and YYNGEE. After removal of 2 bases from V and 7 bases from J, the junction contained 10 bases not matched to a gene.

To note about this clonotype: A much larger clonotype is one base distant, so this may be a read error. V usage is TRBV11-2 and J usage is TRBJ2-3; D gene uncertain. The germline CDR1 and CDR2 sequences are SGHAT and FQNNGV. This CDR3 has 14 residues. The CDR3 loop reads CTSSFGGISDTQYF. The CDR3 DNA follows: TGTACCAGCAGCTTTGGCGGAATATCAGATACGCAGTATTTT.

This clonotype showed up many times. The V and J genes are TRBV11-3 and TRBJ2-7; 7 bases are shared with TRBD1. This CDR3 contains 15 residues. V shed 1 base, J shed 1 base, and the junction held 4 bases outside the gene matches. Germline loops: CDR1 SGHNT, CDR2 YENEEA. Here the CDR3 reads CASSLGTGTSYEQYF. The DNA for the CDR3 is TGTGCCAGCAGCTTAGGGACAGGAACTTCCTACGAGCAGTACTTC.

V gene TRBV7-2 combines with J gene TRBJ2-1; no firm D call. Trimming removed 3 bases from V and 0 bases from J, with 9 bases in between. This CDR3 comprises 15 residues. Germline loops: CDR1 SGHTA, CDR2 FQGNSA. DNA of the CDR3: TGTGCCAGCAGCTTGTTCCTCAGCTCCTACAATGAGCAGTTCTTC. Amino acids: CASSLFLSSYNEQFF.